This TCR beta chain derives from a study of blood T cell repertoires in COVID-19. CDR1 is ENHRY, CDR2 SYGVKD, per germline. The V end was cut by 9 bases, the J end by 0 bases, with 12 bases between. The CDR3 length is 14 residues. The table came from immunoSEQ multiplex PCR; TCRdb's copy has only in-frame clones and leaves some out. The table has some 64,000 clones, over 75% seen once. V gene TRBV10-3 combines with J gene TRBJ2-1, with D possibly matching TRBD2 (6 bases). Material: peripheral blood. The clonotype comes from a man over 45 with active COVID-19. Here the CDR3 reads CAIHSGSSYNEQFF. For the CDR3, the DNA is TGTGCCATTCATAGCGGAAGCTCCTACAATGAGCAGTTCTTC.